This T cell receptor (beta chain) is from a study of T-cell reconstitution after alpha-beta-depleted transplantation in children. General study points: Expanded graft clones, several hundred of them, were reportedly the source of alpha-beta T cells about two months after transplant. The main origin of T-cell counts and diversity one year after transplant was newly produced T cells. Surviving recipient T cells and thymic progenitors produced the high day-60 TCRbeta diversity seen in some patients.

A TCRbeta library incorporating unique molecular identifiers was prepared. TCRdb called the PCR reads again in MiXCR, with one record for every CDR3 protein. The data contain hundreds of thousands of distinct CDR3 sequences, 10% to 15% of them seen just once; the ten biggest clones take up around 0.76%. This clonotype was detected ten times or more. Its antigen remains unknown. This sequence originates from a girl aged 2 to 10 with congenital amegakaryocytic thrombocytopenia, due to receive a stem cell transplant. The sequenced sample was PBMCs, obtained before TCRalphabeta/CD19-depleted stem cell transplant.

This chain's CDR3 is CASSLRDRGNYGYTF. The CDR3, as DNA: TGCGCCAGCAGCTTACGGGACAGGGGAAACTATGGCTACACCTTC. V usage is TRBV5-1 and J usage is TRBJ1-2; the match to TRBD1 covers 10 bases. V shed 2 bases and J 2 bases; nucleotides not matched to a gene: 3. The CDR3 extends over 15 amino acids. The germline CDR1 and CDR2 sequences are SGHRS and YFSETQ.